Below, 17 T cell receptor beta chains from the same sample are listed, as sequenced in a study of blood T cell repertoires in COVID-19. Method: immunoSEQ multiplex PCR; TCRdb's copy keeps in-frame clones and lacks some. The repertoire holds about 440,000 clones, with around 88% as singletons. Specimen: peripheral blood. Receptors originate from a woman between 45 and 60 years old with COVID-19, enrolled during active disease.

This chain links TRBV5-1 with TRBJ2-3; 10 nucleotides agree with TRBD2. The CDR3 is made up of 18 amino acids. V was clipped by 1 base and J by 2 bases; unmatched bases: 10. CDR1 is SGHRS, CDR2 YFSETQ, per germline. DNA for the CDR3: TGCGCCAGCAGCTTGTTCGCTAGCGGGGGACCTACCACAGATACGCAGTATTTT. This codes for CASSLFASGGPTTDTQYF. Complete variable domain (other parts from reference TRBV5-1 and TRBJ2-3): KAGVTQTPRYLIKTRGQQVTLSCSPISGHRSVSWYQQTPGQGLQFLFEYFSETQRNKGNFPGRFSGRQFSNSRSEMNVSTLELGDSALYLCASSLFASGGPTTDTQYFGPGTRLTVL.

V and J are TRBV19 and TRBJ2-5; 8 bases are a match to TRBD2. The germline gives CDR1 LNHDA, CDR2 SQIVND (reference sequence). V lost 11 bases, J lost 3 bases, and 8 bases stayed unmatched. The CDR3 is 13 amino acids. Here the CDR3 DNA reads TGTGCCGTCGGCGGGGGGCGTGAAGAGACCCAGTACTTC. Protein: CAVGGGREETQYF.

The chain recombines TRBV12-3 or TRBV12-4 with TRBJ1-2, with D possibly matching TRBD1 (6 bases). The CDR3 has 13 residues. With 6 bases removed from V and 8 bases from J, the gap between germline ends came to 16 bases. The CDR3 DNA sequence: TGTGCCAGCAGCGTAAATCCAGGGGAAGGCTACACCTTC. Protein product: CASSVNPGEGYTF.

CDR3: CASSLGRAAGVNTEAFF. The DNA for the CDR3 is TGCGCCAGCAGCTTGGGGAGGGCGGCGGGGGTGAACACTGAAGCTTTCTTT. The chain employs TRBV5-1 and TRBJ1-1, with TRBD1 as a possible D gene (5 bases). V shed 0 bases and J shed 0 bases, with 15 bases lying between them. Per germline, CDR1 SGHRS and CDR2 YFSETQ. The CDR3 runs to 17 residues.

This sequence joins TRBV6-5 and TRBJ2-5, with TRBD1 matching 8 bases. Germline values: CDR1 MNHEY, CDR2 SVGAGI. With V trimmed by 6 bases and J by 5 bases, 5 bases remained unmatched. The CDR3 has 13 amino acids. Here the CDR3 DNA reads TGTGCCAGCAGCCAGGGGGCCGTGGAGACCCAGTACTTC. This codes for CASSQGAVETQYF.

This clone appeared a single time. The rearrangement links TRBV7-9 to TRBJ1-6; 9 bases agree with TRBD1. The CDR3 is 14 residues long. Germline loops: CDR1 SEHNR, CDR2 FQNEAQ (reference sequence). Germline trimming cut 5 bases from V and 10 bases from J; bases unmatched to any gene: 6. CDR3 bases: TGTGCCAGCAGCGCGGACAGGGGAGGATCACCCCTCCACTTT. Translating gives CASSADRGGSPLHF.

The J gene is TRBJ1-5, the V gene TRBV10-2, with TRBD1 as a possible D gene (6 bases). This CDR3 is built from 15 residues. CDR1 and CDR2 (germline): WSHSY, SAAADI. The V end lost 4 bases, the J end lost 4 bases, and 14 bases lay between the germline ends. CDR3: CASSGRGRGNQPQHF. The CDR3 DNA reads TGCGCCAGCAGTGGGAGGGGGAGGGGGAATCAGCCCCAGCATTTT.

V is TRBV7-3 and J is TRBJ2-4, with a possible D match to TRBD2 (6 bases). The CDR3 consists of 15 residues. V gave up 5 bases and J gave up 0 bases, with 11 bases separating them. The germline V gene has CDR1 SGHTA and CDR2 FQGTGA. The CDR3, as DNA: TGTGCCAGCAGCCCCGTCGGGGGAGCCAAAAACATTCAGTACTTC. It is translated as CASSPVGGAKNIQYF.

V usage is TRBV7-9 and J usage is TRBJ1-1; D unresolved. V was cut by 7 bases and J by 8 bases, with 20 bases left in between. The CDR3 consists of 14 residues. CDR1 and CDR2 from the germline V gene are SEHNR and FQNEAQ (reference sequence). CDR3 residues: CASTVEGLTAEAFF. CDR3 in DNA: TGTGCCAGCACCGTAGAGGGTCTAACTGCGGAAGCTTTCTTT. The complete variable domain, with remaining parts taken from reference TRBV7-9 and TRBJ1-1, reads DTGVSQNPRHKITKRGQNVTFRCDPISEHNRLYWYRQTLGQGPEFLTYFQNEAQLEKSRLLSDRFSAERPKGSFSTLEIQRTEQGDSAMYLCASTVEGLTAEAFFGQGTRLTVV.

This chain joins TRBV19 and TRBJ1-1, with TRBD1 as a possible D gene (5 bases). V shed 7 bases and J shed 4 bases, with 16 bases lying between them. The CDR3 spans 14 residues. The germline CDR1 and CDR2 sequences are LNHDA and SQIVND (reference sequence). The CDR3 nucleotides read TGTGCCAGTACCGAGGGGCGGGACGGCACTGAAGCTTTCTTT. This codes for CASTEGRDGTEAFF.

This chain joins TRBV13 and TRBJ2-1, with D possibly matching TRBD1 (6 bases). The CDR3 runs to 15 residues. V gave up 4 bases and J gave up 2 bases, with 12 bases separating them. Germline V gives CDR1 PRHDT, CDR2 FYEKMQ (reference sequence). In DNA, the CDR3 is TGTGCCAGCAGCTCCACAGGGTGGGCCTACAATGAGCAGTTCTTC. Translation gives CASSSTGWAYNEQFF.

This chain uses TRBV9 with TRBJ1-1; maybe TRBD1 (6 bases). V was trimmed by 4 bases and J by 5 bases, leaving 15 bases between them. Germline loops: CDR1 SGDLS, CDR2 YYNGEE. The CDR3 covers 14 residues. The CDR3 protein is CASSPRGGRTEAFF. For the CDR3, the DNA is TGTGCCAGCAGCCCGCGGGGGGGGCGAACTGAAGCTTTCTTT.

The chain combines TRBV6-5 with TRBJ2-1; D might be TRBD2 (6 bases). Germline V gene sequence: CDR1 MNHEY, CDR2 SVGAGI. The CDR3 has 15 amino acids. V was clipped by 6 bases and J by 5 bases, with 17 bases between them. CDR3 protein: CASSSPHRGNNEQFF. The CDR3, as DNA: TGTGCCAGCAGCTCCCCGCACCGGGGGAACAATGAGCAGTTCTTC.

The rearrangement uses TRBV6-4 and TRBJ2-3, with 8 bases that match TRBD2. This CDR3 is built from 14 residues. Germline values: CDR1 MRHNA, CDR2 SNTAGT. V lost 2 bases, J lost 3 bases, and 1 base stayed unmatched. The CDR3 sequence: CASSDGGGTDTQYF. The CDR3 DNA reads TGTGCCAGCAGTGACGGCGGGGGGACAGATACGCAGTATTTT.

This chain uses TRBV2 with TRBJ1-1; D may be TRBD1 (6 bases). V was pared by 10 bases and J by 6 bases, with 15 bases between. CDR3 size: 12 residues. Germline V lookup: CDR1 SNHLY, CDR2 FYNNEI. In nucleotides, the CDR3 is TGTGCCACGCACAGGGCATGGCCTGAAGCTTTCTTT. Encoded protein: CATHRAWPEAFF.

The chain uses TRBV30 and TRBJ1-2, with D unclear. With 3 bases removed from V and 8 bases from J, the gap between germline ends came to 16 bases. In germline, CDR1 is GTSNPN, CDR2 SVGIG (reference sequence). The CDR3 is made up of 13 amino acids. CDR3 residues: CAWRAPPRGGYTF. The DNA for the CDR3 is TGTGCCTGGAGGGCACCGCCGCGAGGCGGCTACACCTTC.

The chain employs TRBV19 and TRBJ1-6, with D hard to call. Trimming removed 4 bases from V and 9 bases from J, with 10 bases in between. Germline lookup yields CDR1 LNHDA and CDR2 SQIVND (reference sequence). The CDR3 consists of 13 residues. The CDR3 is CASSTEGFSPLHF. The CDR3 region has the DNA TGTGCCAGTAGTACTGAGGGTTTTTCACCCCTCCACTTT.